These T cell receptor beta chains were read from a single sample in a study of cytomegalovirus exposure and HLA in healthy donors. TCRdb's copy holds only in-frame clones and misses some; the assay was immunoSEQ multiplex PCR. The sample has about 130,000 clones; approximately 78% are singletons. Sequencing input: PBMCs. The receptors stem from a woman aged 25 to 45 in good health and CMV-seronegative. The CDR3 runs from the conserved cysteine through the conserved F or W. D genes are given only for firm matches. Rows give clone size only sometimes, using once, few, many, or a class for an expanded clone.

V gene,clone size,J gene,D gene,CDR3 protein,CDR3 DNA
TRBV6-5,once,TRBJ2-1,.,CASSYSTGSYNEQFF,TGTGCCAGCAGTTACTCCACGGGTTCCTACAATGAGCAGTTCTTC
TRBV7-9,.,TRBJ2-7,.,CSSSLDGDEQYF,TGTTCCAGCAGCTTAGACGGTGACGAGCAGTACTTC
TRBV19,.,TRBJ1-1,TRBD1,CASTKDRTGRTEAFF,TGTGCCAGTACCAAAGACAGGACAGGGCGCACTGAAGCTTTCTTT
TRBV7-9,.,TRBJ1-5,TRBD1,CSSSLGTGGDNQPQHF,TGTTCCAGCAGCTTAGGCACAGGGGGAGACAATCAGCCCCAGCATTTT
TRBV7-9,once,TRBJ1-2,.,CSSSSGGGYTF,TGTTCCAGCAGCTCCGGGGGTGGCTACACCTTC
TRBV5-4,.,TRBJ2-3,TRBD2,CASSLTSGGWADTQYF,TGTGCCAGCAGCCTGACTAGCGGGGGGTGGGCAGATACGCAGTATTTT
TRBV18,.,TRBJ2-2,TRBD1,CASSRDRDRGTGELFF,TGTGCCAGCTCACGAGACCGGGACAGGGGGACCGGGGAGCTGTTTTTT
TRBV19,.,TRBJ1-6,.,CASRPTGFISPLHF,TGTGCCAGTAGGCCAACAGGGTTTATATCACCCCTCCACTTT
TRBV5-4,once,TRBJ1-1,.,CASSHQQRNTEAFF,TGTGCCAGCAGCCACCAACAAAGGAACACTGAAGCTTTCTTT
TRBV9,.,TRBJ2-5,TRBD2,CASSVVPTSGGGETQYF,TGTGCCAGCAGCGTAGTCCCGACTAGCGGAGGGGGGGAGACCCAGTACTTC
TRBV9,.,TRBJ2-1,TRBD2,CASSGTSGGYEQFF,TGTGCCAGCTCTGGGACTAGCGGGGGATATGAGCAGTTCTTC
TRBV30,.,TRBJ2-3,TRBD2,CAWSVYGGATDTQYF,TGTGCCTGGAGTGTTTACGGGGGGGCAACAGATACGCAGTATTTT
TRBV12-5,.,TRBJ2-1,TRBD2,CASGLTLAGKRGNEQFF,TGTGCTAGTGGTTTGACCCTAGCGGGAAAAAGGGGCAATGAGCAGTTCTTC
TRBV11-2,.,TRBJ2-7,.,CASSFYTQGLVVEQYF,TGTGCCAGCAGCTTCTACACACAGGGATTGGTCGTCGAGCAGTACTTC
TRBV19,.,TRBJ2-7,TRBD2,CASSRAGGPGREQYF,TGTGCCAGTAGTAGGGCGGGAGGCCCTGGAAGGGAGCAGTACTTC
TRBV18,.,TRBJ2-6,TRBD1,CASSPGQLSGANVLTF,TGTGCCAGCTCACCGGGACAGCTCTCTGGGGCCAACGTCCTGACTTTC
TRBV6-1,once,TRBJ2-6,.,CVSSGTDWANVLTF,TGTGTCAGCAGTGGGACGGACTGGGCCAACGTCCTGACTTTC
TRBV6-4,few,TRBJ2-1,TRBD2,CASSARGGQFEQFF,TGTGCCAGCAGTGCGCGGGGGGGCCAGTTTGAGCAGTTCTTC
TRBV5-1,.,TRBJ2-3,TRBD2,CASRGYSSGRDTQYF,TGCGCCAGCCGCGGTTATAGTAGCGGGAGGGATACGCAGTATTTT
TRBV5-1,.,TRBJ2-5,TRBD1,CASSVQGMAQETQYF,TGCGCCAGCAGCGTACAGGGGATGGCCCAAGAGACCCAGTACTTC
TRBV13,.,TRBJ1-3,.,CASSAGEGNTIYF,TGTGCCAGCAGCGCGGGGGAGGGGAACACCATATATTTT
TRBV18,.,TRBJ2-7,.,CASSPVRDSYEQYF,TGTGCCAGCTCACCCGTCCGGGACTCCTACGAGCAGTACTTC
TRBV15,.,TRBJ1-5,TRBD1,CATSRTGYSNQPQHF,TGTGCCACCAGCAGGACAGGGTATAGCAATCAGCCCCAGCATTTT
TRBV30,.,TRBJ2-3,.,CAWSVNGLDTQYF,TGTGCCTGGAGTGTAAATGGACTAGATACGCAGTATTTT